One and the same sample provided the 6 T cell receptor beta chains below, sequenced in a study of vaccination and CD4 T cells after COVID-19 (dated 2022 in TCRdb). Library preparation used PCR. Instrument on record: Illumina iSeq 100. TCR sequencing of DNA from cultured CD4+ T cells used the Oncomine TCR Beta short-read assay at the Johns Hopkins FTIC core. TCRdb itself trimmed the public reads at Q25 with fastp, ran MiXCR and retained productive beta chains. One record per CDR3 amino acid sequence lists the most common genes and DNA. The sample data list some 20,000 distinct CDR3 sequences, and 26% of these were observed just once. The ten top clones hold about a tenth of the sample. The treatment or condition label on this specimen signifies: roughly ten-day PBMC culture with coronavirus spike peptide pools or control peptides (ViraFEST assay). Their antigen targets remain unknown. Sequencing input: cultured CD4+ T cells from blood. The receptor set was obtained from a human donor with COVID-19.

V usage is TRBV28 and J usage is TRBJ2-2, with TRBD2 identical over 7 bases. CDR3 size: 16 residues. In germline, CDR1 is MDHEN, CDR2 SYDVKM. With V trimmed by 5 bases and J by 5 bases, 11 bases remained unmatched. CDR3 protein: CASSPYGGGWTGELFF. The CDR3 nucleotides are TGTGCCAGCAGTCCCTATGGCGGGGGATGGACCGGGGAGCTGTTTTTT.

The chain has TRBV5-4 and TRBJ1-6; possibly TRBD1 for D (6 bases). Germline V lookup: CDR1 SGHNT, CDR2 YYREEE (reference sequence). Trimming removed 3 bases at V and 3 bases at J, with 13 bases between. The CDR3 loop spans 16 amino acids. CDR3 coding DNA: TGTGCCAGCAGCTCCTCCGGGGGCCGCTATAATTCACCCCTCCACTTT. Its protein product is CASSSSGGRYNSPLHF.

The chain links TRBV3-1 to TRBJ1-5; D gene uncertain. This CDR3 has 13 residues. Deletions cut 2 bases from V and 2 bases from J, with 4 bases between. The germline CDR1 and CDR2 sequences are LGHDT and YNNKEL (reference sequence). CDR3 sequence reads: CASSQMGNQPQHF. The CDR3 bases are TGTGCCAGCAGCCAAATGGGCAATCAGCCCCAGCATTTT.

The chain is built from TRBV30 and TRBJ2-5, with unresolved D. Germline assignment: CDR1 GTSNPN and CDR2 SVGIG (reference sequence). This CDR3 has 12 residues. V lost 2 bases to trimming and J lost 2 bases, with 6 bases between them. The CDR3 sequence: CAWSSGQETQYF. Written as DNA, the CDR3 is TGTGCCTGGAGTTCCGGACAAGAGACCCAGTACTTC.

With respect to this clonotype: A read error may account for a junction end that differs from germline. The V and J genes are TRBV7-7 and TRBJ2-3; maybe TRBD1 (6 bases). Germline CDR1 SSHAT, CDR2 FNYEAQ (reference sequence). CDR3 length equals 15 residues. CDR3 in DNA: TGTGCTAGCAGCTTAGCAGGGGATATCACAGATACGCAGTATTTT. Protein sequence: CASSLAGDITDTQYF.

CDR3: CATRQGEGKLFF. CDR3 bases: TGTGCCACCCGACAGGGAGAAGGAAAACTGTTTTTT. The chain couples TRBV6-1 to TRBJ1-4; 7 bases align to TRBD1. The CDR3 runs to 12 residues. Trimming removed 10 bases from V and 10 bases from J; junction bases left unmatched: 9. Germline lookup yields CDR1 MNHNS and CDR2 SASEGT.